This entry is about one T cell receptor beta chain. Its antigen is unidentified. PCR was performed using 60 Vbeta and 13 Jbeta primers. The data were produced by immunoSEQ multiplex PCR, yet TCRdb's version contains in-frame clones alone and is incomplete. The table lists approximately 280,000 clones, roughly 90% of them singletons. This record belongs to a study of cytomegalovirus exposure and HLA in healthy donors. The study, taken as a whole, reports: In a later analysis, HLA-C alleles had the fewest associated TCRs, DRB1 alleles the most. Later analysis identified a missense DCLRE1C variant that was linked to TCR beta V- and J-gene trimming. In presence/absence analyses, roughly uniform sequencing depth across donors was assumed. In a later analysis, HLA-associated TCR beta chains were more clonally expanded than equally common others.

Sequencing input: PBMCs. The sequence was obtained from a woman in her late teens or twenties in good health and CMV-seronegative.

CDR3 nucleotide sequence: TGTGCCAGCAGCCCCTCGACAGGCGGGGGGTCCTACGAGCAGTACTTC. It translates to CASSPSTGGGSYEQYF. The chain links TRBV9 to TRBJ2-7, with 8 bases aligning to TRBD2. Per germline, CDR1 SGDLS and CDR2 YYNGEE. The CDR3 contains 16 residues. The ends lost 4 bases at V and 1 base at J; junction bases unmatched: 10.